These T cell receptor beta chains were read from a single sample in a study of blood T cell repertoires in COVID-19. Measured with immunoSEQ multiplex PCR; TCRdb has only the in-frame clones, and not every one. The sample yields some 93,000 clones, around 80% seen once. The sequencing sample was made of peripheral blood. The receptors shown here come from a man between 65 and 79 years old with acute or convalescent COVID-19. The CDR3 runs from the conserved cysteine through the conserved F or W. D genes are given only for firm matches. Clone size is shown for a subset of rows, as once, few, many or a class of expanded clone.

D | J | V | size | DNA | CDR3
NA | TRBJ1-6 | TRBV3-1/TRBV3-2 | NA | TGTGCCAGCAGGGACCAGGGGAGGGATTCACCCCTCCACTTT | CASRDQGRDSPLHF
NA | TRBJ1-2 | TRBV29-1 | NA | TGCAGCGTAGAACTCCTAGGAGGGGACTATGGCTACACCTTC | CSVELLGGDYGYTF
TRBD1 | TRBJ1-5 | TRBV28 | NA | TGTGCCAGCAGTTTCGACAGGGCCTATAATCAGCCCCAGCATTTT | CASSFDRAYNQPQHF
NA | TRBJ2-3 | TRBV6-5 | NA | TGTGCCAGCAGGACCCCCGGGAGACTCACAGATACGCAGTATTTT | CASRTPGRLTDTQYF
TRBD1 | TRBJ1-3 | TRBV6-5 | NA | TGTGCCAGCAGTCGTGACAGGGGGCCTGGAAACACCATATATTTT | CASSRDRGPGNTIYF
TRBD1 | TRBJ2-1 | TRBV24-1 | NA | TGTGCCACCAGTGTCCGGACAGGGGGCCTGAATGAGCAGTTCTTC | CATSVRTGGLNEQFF
TRBD1 | TRBJ2-7 | TRBV5-1 | once | TGCGCCAGCAGCTTTACAGGGGGCTATGGTTACGAGCAGTACTTC | CASSFTGGYGYEQYF
NA | TRBJ1-1 | TRBV14 | NA | TGTGCCAGCAGCCAAGACAGGCACACTGAAGCTTTCTTT | CASSQDRHTEAFF
NA | TRBJ1-1 | TRBV7-2 | few | TGTGCCAGCAGCCCAGGACACGCAAACACTGAAGCTTTCTTT | CASSPGHANTEAFF
NA | TRBJ1-2 | TRBV5-1 | few | TGCGCCAGCAGACAGGGATCATACTATGGCTACACCTTC | CASRQGSYYGYTF
NA | TRBJ2-3 | TRBV18 | NA | TGTGCCAGCTCACCAAGGGGTTTCGCAGATACGCAGTATTTT | CASSPRGFADTQYF
NA | TRBJ1-3 | TRBV2 | NA | TGTGCCAGCCTCTTAGACAAGTCCTCCATTGGAAACACCATATATTTT | CASLLDKSSIGNTIYF
NA | TRBJ1-1 | TRBV14 | few | TGTGCCAGCAGTGAACTAGCGGGGGGAGGCACTGAAGCTTTCTTT | CASSELAGGGTEAFF
TRBD1 | TRBJ1-5 | TRBV6-5 | NA | TGTGCCAGCAGTCCGGGACAGGGTACTAAGCCCCAGCATTTT | CASSPGQGTKPQHF
NA | TRBJ1-1 | TRBV6-5 | NA | TGTGCCAGTGGGACTCTTATCACTGAAGCTTTCTTT | CASGTLITEAFF
NA | TRBJ2-5 | TRBV18 | once | TGTGCCAGCTCCCAACAACAAGAGACCCAGTACTTC | CASSQQQETQYF
NA | TRBJ1-1 | TRBV29-1 | NA | TGCAGCGGTCAGGAGAACACTGAAGCTTTCTTT | CSGQENTEAFF
TRBD2 | TRBJ2-5 | TRBV7-2 | NA | TGTGCCAGCAGCTCAAAAACTAGCGGGGGCTGGGTTGAGACCCAGTACTTC | CASSSKTSGGWVETQYF
TRBD2 | TRBJ2-7 | TRBV28 | NA | TGTGCCAGCTATCCGGCGGGAGGTAGCTACGAGCAGTACTTC | CASYPAGGSYEQYF
NA | TRBJ1-1 | TRBV5-1 | NA | TGCGCCAGCAGCCCAGACAGCTCCGGGGGACGGAACACTGAAGCTTTCTTT | CASSPDSSGGRNTEAFF
TRBD2 | TRBJ2-1 | TRBV27 | NA | TGTGCCAGCAGCTCTGGACTAGCGGGAGGAAATGAGCAGTTCTTC | CASSSGLAGGNEQFF
NA | TRBJ1-4 | TRBV6-2/TRBV6-3 | few | TGTGCCAGCAGTTACTCGAACGGGGTTTGGACTAATGAAAAACTGTTTTTT | CASSYSNGVWTNEKLFF
TRBD1 | TRBJ2-5 | TRBV6-6 | NA | TGTGCCAGCAGTTACCAGGGGGACCAAGAGACCCAGTACTTC | CASSYQGDQETQYF
NA | TRBJ1-1 | TRBV19 | NA | TGTGCCAGTAGTCCGCGAGCACTTAACACTGAAGCTTTCTTT | CASSPRALNTEAFF
TRBD2 | TRBJ2-3 | TRBV5-1 | NA | TGCGCCAGCAGCACGGGTGCTAGCGGGAGTACAGATACGCAGTATTTT | CASSTGASGSTDTQYF
TRBD1 | TRBJ1-4 | TRBV5-4 | NA | TGTGCCAGCAGCCAAGACAGGGGAGTAGGTGAAAAACTGTTTTTT | CASSQDRGVGEKLFF